The clone carrying this TCR beta chain is a singleton in its sample. Its antigen is unidentified. One junction end does not reproduce the germline sequence, and a read error may be involved. The CDR3 runs to 15 residues. Germline CDR1 is MNHEY and CDR2 is SMNVEV (reference sequence). The source of the sample is a study of shared clonotypes between healthy human individuals. Study-level results: With few donors, the genetic and exposure-history diversity represented was limited.

The assay ran at deep level. Genomic DNA belonging to each subset was distributed in equal measure over several immunoSEQ plates. The authors sequenced unsorted PBMC DNA on ten immunoSEQ deep assay plates. Libraries were prepared by immunoSEQ multiplex PCR; TCRdb keeps only in-frame clonotypes and omits some of them. The sample lists about 490,000 clones; roughly 80% were seen once. The specimen was PBMCs. The gene calls are TRBV27 and TRBJ2-7; 9 bases match TRBD1. The sequence came from a woman in her forties in good health. Some clones in this sample may be carry-over from other donors' samples. Here the CDR3 reads CASRLSTGGYYEQYF. CDR3 coding DNA: TGTGCCAGCAGGTTATCGACAGGGGGGTACTACGAGCAGTACTTC.